The present TCR beta chain was sequenced within a study of T-cell reconstitution after alpha-beta-depleted transplantation in children. The CDR3 is made up of 13 amino acids. The germline V gene has CDR1 MGHDK and CDR2 SYGVNS. Germline trimming cut 8 bases from V and 2 bases from J; bases unmatched to any gene: 2. This clonotype was counted ten times or more. The library targeted TCRbeta and was prepared with unique molecular identifiers. TCRdb re-analysed the PCR reads in MiXCR, keeping a single row per CDR3 protein. The sample records 240,000 or so distinct CDR3 sequences, under 9.5% being singletons.

Sequenced here: PBMCs, mostly from graft donor cells, sampled 180 days after TCRalphabeta/CD19-depleted stem cell transplant. The chain is built from TRBV25-1 and TRBJ1-3; 8 nucleotides align to TRBD1. The origin of this receptor is a male patient under 18 who had a stem cell transplant for acute lymphoblastic leukemia, so the T cells may come from the graft donor. For the CDR3, the DNA is TGTGCCAGCGGGGGACAGGCTGGAAACACCATATATTTT. Its protein product is CASGGQAGNTIYF.